This T cell receptor beta chain was recorded in a study of CD8+ T cells in alopecia areata (dated by TCRdb to 2016 to 2019). Some background on the complete study: Treated patients were enrolled in an open-label pilot trial of oral tofacitinib at 5 to 10 mg twice daily for moderate-to-severe alopecia areata. Tofacitinib was administered for 6 to 18 months, and 6 months of follow-up off drug were then conducted to assess delayed response and recurrence. In treated patients, disease severity was measured using the SALT score, which gives the percentage of scalp surface area affected. In both human patients and the C3H/HeJ mouse model, the study applied high-throughput TCRbeta sequencing to look at T cell clonal expansion in alopecia areata. On the human side, TCRbeta sequencing was run on scalp tissue and on sorted CD4+ and CD8+ peripheral blood T cells from healthy controls and from alopecia areata patients with either patchy or totalis/universalis disease. Biopsies were taken from tofacitinib-treated patients at baseline and at 4 and 24 weeks of treatment, and a later scalp biopsy was taken in several of the tofacitinib-treated patients. Scalp clonality was compared among normal scalp (n=4), patchy alopecia areata scalp (n=8), and alopecia totalis/universalis scalp (n=8). RNA was obtained with the PAXgene miRNA kit for fixed scalp, the miRNeasy kit for PBMCs, and the RNeasy kit for mouse skin. TCRbeta CDR3 regions were amplified by immunoSEQ multiplex PCR using 35 Vbeta forward and 13 Jbeta reverse primers.

V and J are trimmed by 3 bases and 9 bases, and the gene matches miss 3 bases of the junction. The germline V gene provides CDR1 SGDLS and CDR2 YYNGEE. The CDR3 goes from the cysteine to the phenylalanine over 15 residues. The only DNA kept is the CDR3, 45 bases in frame from the first base. Taken with the paper, the label for time point translates to: four to five weeks on oral tofacitinib. This sample's treatment or condition label indicates: oral pan-JAK inhibitor, 5-10 mg twice daily. Lesional scalp punch biopsies and peripheral blood were collected from alopecia areata patients. PBMCs were isolated by density centrifugation and stained for CD3, CD4 and CD8, after which CD4+ and CD8+ T cells were sorted on a FACSAria. Findings and caveats that apply to the study as a whole: Unlike mouse skin, which is dominated by gammadelta T cells, normal human skin has resident alphabeta T cells that are also sequenced, and this complicates analysis of the scalp TCR repertoire. The treated cohort was small, with a single nonresponder, so links between baseline CD8+ expansion and response need larger studies. Scalp clonality and the number of expanded CD8+ clones among the top 100 scalp clones were significantly decreased by tofacitinib. Higher clonality and more expanded CD8+ clones were observed in lesional scalp than in normal scalp, particularly in alopecia totalis/universalis, a finding suggestive of antigenic drive. During tofacitinib treatment, many expanded lesional clones remained in scalp and blood, and this persistence may partly explain relapse after treatment is stopped. Shared TCR sequences between patients were less evident than in mice, which may be partly attributable to HLA diversity in the patient population.

In regard to this clone: The target of this receptor is not known. No qualities accompany the bases; no much larger clone lies one base away.

Library generation was performed with the immunoSEQ multiplex PCR assay. For TCR sequencing, RNA was extracted from every sample and reverse transcribed into cDNA to serve as template. First-strand cDNA was synthesized using SuperScript III with a 2:1 mix of oligo-dT and random hexamers. A synthetic immune receptor repertoire was used to assess amplification bias, and residual bias was removed computationally. Under the source paper's analysis protocol: Raw reads were preprocessed for error removal, and CDR3 was defined according to IMGT conventions as running from the conserved cysteine to phenylalanine. Clonality was computed by normalizing Shannon entropy by log2 of the number of productive unique TCRs and subtracting the result from 1. Whether each scalp clone was CD4 or CD8 was inferred by checking scalp TCRbeta sequences against the CD4 and CD8 repertoires from sorted blood. Here the immuneACCESS table is served through TCRdb, limited to in-frame sequences with V and J called. Missing clones are a known gap in these copies; in checked studies unresolved V genes cover under half, and the rest lacks a known reason. V and J calls and clone size are as listed in that table; D and trimming were resolved from the DNA. The sample profile shows tens of thousands of clones; 29% of them were found once. Of the sample, more than 13% falls within the top ten clones.

The sequences come from CD8+ T cells sorted from blood, collected at week 4, from a patient treated with tofacitinib. The sequence was obtained from a human donor with alopecia areata. The V gene is TRBV9 and the J gene is TRBJ2-1, with 16 junctional bases fitting TRBD2. The CDR3 region reads CASSGGTSGRGEQFF. Read as DNA, the sequence is TGTGCCAGCAGCGGGGGGACTAGCGGGAGGGGTGAGCAGTTCTTC. The reference TRBV9 and TRBJ2-1 proteins fill in what lies around the CDR3, so the full variable domain reads DSGVTQTPKHLITATGQRVTLRCSPRSGDLSVYWYQQSLDQGLQFLIQYYNGEERAKGNILERFSAQQFPDLHSELNLSSLELGDSALYFCASSGGTSGRGEQFFGPGTRLTVL.